A selection of T cell receptor beta chains follows, all from one sample in a study of vaccination effects on CD4 cells after COVID-19. Profiled with immunoSEQ multiplex PCR; TCRdb holds only in-frame clones, not every one. The sample holds 55,000 to 90,000 clones; over 60% are singletons and the top ten take 5% to 6%. Their recognized antigens are unknown. The source was CD4+ T cells from PBMCs cultured with HIV peptides, collected before COVID-19 vaccination. Every receptor here comes from a human donor who had a prior SARS-CoV-2 infection. Each CDR3 is given with its conserved first and last residue. A D gene is named only where the DNA matches it firmly. The size entry is marked missing in some rows and otherwise reads once, few, many or a size class.

CASSQLAGYNEQFF	TGTGCCAGCAGTCAACTAGCGGGTTACAATGAGCAGTTCTTC	TRBD2	TRBV6-4	TRBJ2-1	NA
CASSQGPWLAGGPVYEQYF	TGCGCCAGCAGCCAAGGCCCCTGGCTAGCGGGAGGGCCAGTCTACGAGCAGTACTTC	TRBD2	TRBV4-1	TRBJ2-7	NA
CASSEHGYEQYF	TGTGCCAGCAGTGAACACGGTTACGAGCAGTACTTC	NA	TRBV6-1	TRBJ2-7	NA
CASSQGLGQGTDTQYF	TGCGCCAGCAGCCAAGGTTTGGGACAGGGAACAGATACGCAGTATTTT	TRBD1	TRBV4-3	TRBJ2-3	NA
CAWSQGDNQPQHF	TGTGCCTGGAGTCAGGGAGATAATCAGCCCCAGCATTTT	NA	TRBV30	TRBJ1-5	NA
CASSPKGYSYEQYF	TGTGCCAGCTCACCCAAGGGGTATTCCTACGAGCAGTACTTC	NA	TRBV18	TRBJ2-7	NA
CASSLTPSSGAPNWYNEQFF	TGCGCCAGCAGCTTGACCCCCTCTAGCGGAGCACCCAACTGGTACAATGAGCAGTTCTTC	TRBD2	TRBV5-1	TRBJ2-1	NA
CASIGTGSYNEQFF	TGTGCCAGCATTGGGACAGGCTCCTACAATGAGCAGTTCTTC	TRBD1	TRBV6-5	TRBJ2-1	NA
CASSLGRGNSVTEAFF	TGTGCCAGCAGCTTAGGACGGGGGAATTCGGTAACTGAAGCTTTCTTT	NA	TRBV11-2	TRBJ1-1	NA
CASSMNGRAGTDTQYF	TGTGCCAGCAGCATGAACGGGAGGGCGGGAACAGATACGCAGTATTTT	TRBD2	TRBV5-4	TRBJ2-3	NA
CAISEGGDRGDYGYTF	TGTGCCATCAGTGAGGGAGGGGACAGGGGAGACTATGGCTACACCTTC	TRBD1	TRBV10-3	TRBJ1-2	many
CASSYLAGFTDTQYF	TGTGCCAGCAGTTACCTAGCGGGGTTCACAGATACGCAGTATTTT	TRBD2	TRBV6-2/TRBV6-3	TRBJ2-3	NA
CASSLWSRDTEAFF	TGTGCCAGCAGCTTATGGTCAAGGGACACTGAAGCTTTCTTT	NA	TRBV7-8	TRBJ1-1	few
CASSLDASPYNEQFF	TGTGCCAGCAGCTTGGACGCTAGCCCCTACAATGAGCAGTTCTTC	NA	TRBV7-9	TRBJ2-1	NA
CASSEALWWTGYTF	TGTGCCAGCAGTGAAGCGCTTTGGTGGACCGGCTACACCTTC	NA	TRBV2	TRBJ1-2	NA
CASMLTSSREQYF	TGTGCCAGCATGCTCACGTCTAGCAGAGAGCAGTACTTC	NA	TRBV27	TRBJ2-7	few
CASSLDGAYGYTF	TGTGCCAGCAGCTTGGACGGAGCCTATGGCTACACCTTC	NA	TRBV5-4	TRBJ1-2	NA
CASSTAGSRSTDTQYF	TGTGCCAGCAGCACAGCGGGTAGTCGCAGCACAGATACGCAGTATTTT	NA	TRBV9	TRBJ2-3	NA
CASSLRGPYEQYF	TGTGCCAGCAGCCTCAGGGGGCCCTACGAGCAGTACTTC	TRBD1	TRBV7-9	TRBJ2-7	NA
CATDREGTDTQYF	TGTGCCACCGACAGGGAGGGAACAGATACGCAGTATTTT	NA	TRBV6-5	TRBJ2-3	NA
CASSYYSGNTIYF	TGTGCCAGCTCATATTACTCTGGAAACACCATATATTTT	NA	TRBV18	TRBJ1-3	few
CASSLIPSGNVGEQFF	TGCGCCAGCAGCTTGATCCCTAGCGGGAATGTCGGTGAGCAGTTCTTC	TRBD2	TRBV5-1	TRBJ2-1	few
CSASYGGWDNEQFF	TGCAGTGCTAGTTACGGGGGATGGGACAATGAGCAGTTCTTC	NA	TRBV20-1	TRBJ2-1	NA
CASSSPGSTLEQYF	TGTGCCAGTAGTTCCCCGGGCTCCACTCTCGAGCAGTACTTC	NA	TRBV19	TRBJ2-7	NA
CASSFLRNEQFF	TGTGCCAGCAGTTTTCTAAGGAATGAGCAGTTCTTC	NA	TRBV12-3/TRBV12-4	TRBJ2-1	NA
CASSLGLLAGASFSYNEQFF	TGTGCCAGCAGCTTAGGACTCTTAGCGGGAGCTAGTTTCTCCTACAATGAGCAGTTCTTC	TRBD2	TRBV11-3	TRBJ2-1	once
CASSLEAGGDYNEQFF	TGCGCCAGCAGCTTGGAGGCAGGGGGGGACTACAATGAGCAGTTCTTC	NA	TRBV5-1	TRBJ2-1	NA
CASSLGGTGELFF	TGTGCCAGCAGCTTGGGCGGCACCGGGGAGCTGTTTTTT	NA	TRBV5-4	TRBJ2-2	few
CASSRNYQETQYF	TGTGCCAGCAGCCGGAACTACCAAGAGACCCAGTACTTC	NA	TRBV3-1/TRBV3-2	TRBJ2-5	NA
CASSGIGGNEQFF	TGTGCCAGCAGCGGTATAGGGGGAAATGAGCAGTTCTTC	NA	TRBV7-8	TRBJ2-1	NA
CASSLTGGIDEQYF	TGTGCCAGCAGCTTAACCGGGGGCATCGACGAGCAGTACTTC	NA	TRBV11-1	TRBJ2-7	NA
CASSRGEGGSGSYEQYF	TGCGCCAGCAGCCGGGGGGAGGGCGGGAGCGGTTCCTACGAGCAGTACTTC	TRBD2	TRBV4-1	TRBJ2-7	NA
CATPPETQYF	TGTGCCACTCCCCCGGAGACCCAGTACTTC	NA	TRBV6-5	TRBJ2-5	NA
CATSRGLVTEAFF	TGTGCCACCAGCAGGGGGCTTGTCACTGAAGCTTTCTTT	NA	TRBV15	TRBJ1-1	NA
CASSFESGPYNEQFF	TGTGCCAGCAGCTTTGAAAGCGGGCCCTACAATGAGCAGTTCTTC	NA	TRBV11-3	TRBJ2-1	NA
CASSEIGGANTEAFF	TGTGCCAGCAGTGAAATCGGCGGGGCGAACACTGAAGCTTTCTTT	NA	TRBV2	TRBJ1-1	few
CASNQFASGTADTQYF	TGTGCCAGCAATCAGTTTGCTAGCGGGACGGCAGATACGCAGTATTTT	TRBD2	TRBV27	TRBJ2-3	NA
CASSLPPFSGSDEQFF	TGTGCCAGCAGCTTACCCCCCTTCTCGGGGTCAGATGAGCAGTTCTTC	NA	TRBV7-9	TRBJ2-1	NA
CASSPSTSGSTGTGELFF	TGTGCCAGCTCACCATCGACTAGCGGGAGTACAGGCACCGGGGAGCTGTTTTTT	TRBD2	TRBV18	TRBJ2-2	NA
CASSEGSGQPQHF	TGTGCCAGCAGTGAAGGATCAGGTCAGCCCCAGCATTTT	NA	TRBV2	TRBJ1-5	NA
CAWSVLSAWGNYGYTF	TGTGCCTGGAGTGTACTTAGCGCTTGGGGGAACTACGGCTACACCTTC	NA	TRBV30	TRBJ1-2	NA
CASSPPGPGDNEQFF	TGTGCCAGCTCACCACCAGGGCCGGGGGACAATGAGCAGTTCTTC	NA	TRBV18	TRBJ2-1	NA